These 24 T cell receptor beta chains came from one sample sequenced in a study of blood T cell repertoires in COVID-19. Sequencing used immunoSEQ multiplex PCR; TCRdb keeps in-frame clones, though not all of them. The data contain about 46,000 clones, 75% to 90% of them singletons. The sequenced sample was peripheral blood. The receptors here all came from a human donor in a cohort sampled during active COVID-19.

The V gene is TRBV5-6, the J gene TRBJ2-3, with D possibly being TRBD2 (5 bases). The ends were cut back, 1 base at V and 5 bases at J, with 14 bases in the middle. The germline gives CDR1 SGHDT, CDR2 YYEEEE. This CDR3 has 15 amino acids. This CDR3 is CASSLRVSGQDTQYF. The CDR3, as DNA: TGTGCCAGCAGCTTGAGGGTGAGCGGTCAAGATACGCAGTATTTT.

The rearrangement uses TRBV7-9 and TRBJ1-1, with 8 positions matching TRBD1. Trimming took 3 bases from V and 1 from J; bases not matched to a gene: 10. This CDR3 comprises 17 residues. Germline loops: CDR1 SEHNR, CDR2 FQNEAQ (reference sequence). CDR3 DNA sequence: TGTGCCAGCAGCTTTTACCGACAGGGGACCTGGAACACTGAAGCTTTCTTT. Translated: CASSFYRQGTWNTEAFF.

This chain joins TRBV9 and TRBJ2-3, with 10 bases identical to TRBD2. There are 17 residues in the CDR3. Looked up from germline, CDR1 is SGDLS and CDR2 is YYNGEE. The V segment lost 2 bases and the J segment 3 bases; nucleotides outside the gene matches: 9. The CDR3 nucleotides read TGTGCCAGCAGCGTGGATAGCGGGAGGTCGCCTACAGATACGCAGTATTTT. This translates into CASSVDSGRSPTDTQYF. The full variable domain, in which reference TRBV9 and TRBJ2-3 provide the parts outside the CDR3, is DSGVTQTPKHLITATGQRVTLRCSPRSGDLSVYWYQQSLDQGLQFLIQYYNGEERAKGNILERFSAQQFPDLHSELNLSSLELGDSALYFCASSVDSGRSPTDTQYFGPGTRLTVL.

The J gene is TRBJ2-7, the V gene TRBV5-1, with D perhaps matching TRBD1 (5 bases). Germline loops: CDR1 SGHRS, CDR2 YFSETQ. Trimming stripped 5 bases from V and 1 base from J, with 13 bases between. This CDR3 is 14 amino acids long. The CDR3 loop reads CASRPGAGSYEQYF. The DNA for the CDR3 is TGCGCCAGCAGACCCGGAGCAGGGTCCTACGAGCAGTACTTC.

CDR3 nucleotides: TGTGCCAGCAGCGGTCTCGGGCAGGGCTCCTATGGCTACACCTTC. As protein: CASSGLGQGSYGYTF. The chain recombines TRBV3-1 (or the pseudogene TRBV3-2) with TRBJ1-2; tentatively, D is TRBD1 (5 bases). This CDR3 region has 15 residues. Trimming took 5 bases from V and 4 from J, leaving 17 bases between them. CDR1 is LGHDT, CDR2 YNNKEL, per germline (reference sequence).

The chain's CDR3 is CASSSTSGGDTQYF. The CDR3 DNA sequence: TGTGCCAGCAGCTCGACTAGCGGAGGAGATACGCAGTATTTT. V is TRBV7-2 and J is TRBJ2-3, with 9 bases matching TRBD2. Germline V gene sequence: CDR1 SGHTA, CDR2 FQGNSA. The CDR3 loop spans 14 amino acids. Germline trimming cut 4 bases from V and 5 bases from J; bases unmatched to any gene: 4.

The CDR3 reads CASSYRRLAGQETQYF. CDR3 nucleotides: TGTGCCAGCAGTTACCGGAGACTAGCGGGGCAAGAGACCCAGTACTTC. The rearrangement uses TRBV6-6 and TRBJ2-5, with TRBD2 matching 11 bases. Trimming at V came to 2 bases and at J to 2 bases, leaving 4 bases not matched to a gene. Germline loops: CDR1 MNHNY, CDR2 SVGAGI (reference sequence). This CDR3 has 16 residues.

This chain uses TRBV28 with TRBJ2-1, with 9 bases that match TRBD2. The J segment lost 3 bases and the V segment lost 1 base, leaving 4 bases of the junction unmatched. The germline CDR1 and CDR2 sequences are MDHEN and SYDVKM. The CDR3 loop spans 16 amino acids. Here the CDR3 reads CASSLYRAGGYNEQFF. The DNA for the CDR3 is TGTGCCAGCAGTTTATATCGAGCGGGAGGCTACAATGAGCAGTTCTTC.

A word on this clone: Different DNA sequences within this sample yield the same CDR3. The rearrangement links TRBV6-5 to TRBJ1-1; D may be TRBD1 (5 bases). Trimming stripped 0 bases from V and 6 bases from J, with 5 bases between. Per the germline V gene, CDR1 is MNHEY and CDR2 is SVGAGI. The CDR3 covers 12 residues. The DNA for the CDR3 is TGTGCCAGCAGTTACTCAGGGGCTGAAGCTTTCTTT. Residues: CASSYSGAEAFF.

V and J are TRBV4-2 and TRBJ1-1, with D tentatively TRBD1 (6 bases). This CDR3 is built from 16 residues. V lost 4 bases and J lost 1, with 16 bases in between. CDR1 and CDR2 from the germline V gene are LGHNA and YNFKEQ. CDR3 amino acids: CASSPDLDRRNTEAFF. The CDR3 DNA is TGTGCCAGCAGCCCCGATTTAGACAGGAGGAACACTGAAGCTTTCTTT.

The rearrangement joins TRBV4-2 to TRBJ1-2; 8 positions match TRBD1. The CDR3 totals 13 residues. The V gene end was trimmed by 1 base and the J gene end by 6 bases; junction bases not matched to a gene: 1. The germline V gene encodes CDR1 LGHNA and CDR2 YNFKEQ. In DNA, the CDR3 is TGTGCCAGCAGCCAAGGACAGGGGAATGGCTACACCTTC. Amino acid sequence: CASSQGQGNGYTF.

The rearrangement joins TRBV5-4 to TRBJ2-5, with TRBD2 identical over 8 bases. CDR1 and CDR2 from the germline V gene are SGHNT and YYREEE (reference sequence). CDR3 size: 14 residues. V lost 1 base to trimming and J lost 4 bases; unmatched junction nucleotides: 3. As DNA, the CDR3 is TGTGCCAGCAGCTTGCGGCTAGCGGGAGAGACCCAGTACTTC. This gives the protein CASSLRLAGETQYF.

The chain joins TRBV6-5 to TRBJ2-3, with TRBD1 identical over 11 bases. This CDR3 comprises 14 residues. CDR1 MNHEY and CDR2 SVGAGI come from the germline V gene. With V trimmed by 11 bases and J by 4 bases, 8 bases remained unmatched. CDR3 in DNA: TGTGCCGGATGGACAGGGGGCGGGTCAGATACGCAGTATTTT. This codes for CAGWTGGGSDTQYF.

This chain connects TRBV18 to TRBJ1-1; D is possibly TRBD1 (5 bases). V lost 5 bases, J lost 1 base, and 23 bases lay in between. CDR3 size: 18 residues. Per germline, CDR1 KGHSH and CDR2 LQKENI. CDR3 sequence reads: CASSATFGGVEANTEAFF. CDR3 DNA: TGTGCCAGCTCAGCCACGTTCGGAGGGGTTGAAGCGAACACTGAAGCTTTCTTT.

This chain uses TRBV5-1 with TRBJ1-4; a weak D match, TRBD1 (5 bases). Per the germline V gene, CDR1 is SGHRS and CDR2 is YFSETQ. The CDR3 sequence is 14 residues long. V lost 6 bases and J 4 bases, leaving 13 bases between the germline ends. CDR3 coding DNA: TGCGCCAGCACCATCGGGACTCTTAATGAAAAACTGTTTTTT. Translating gives CASTIGTLNEKLFF.

The V gene is TRBV11-1, the J gene TRBJ2-3; 9 bases match TRBD2. With 10 bases clipped from V and 6 bases from J, the junction kept 8 bases outside the gene matches. The CDR3 has 13 residues. The germline CDR1 and CDR2 sequences are SGHAT and FQDESV (reference sequence). CDR3 sequence: CANIAGGRDTQYF. DNA of the CDR3: TGTGCCAACATCGCGGGAGGGCGGGATACGCAGTATTTT.

The genes are TRBV5-5 and TRBJ2-2, with 10 nucleotides matching TRBD2. V shed 0 bases and J 4 bases; nucleotides not matched to a gene: 6. The CDR3 loop spans 17 amino acids. Germline assignment: CDR1 SGHKS and CDR2 YYEKEE (reference sequence). The CDR3 nucleotides are TGTGCCAGCAGCTTGGCCTCAGGGACTAGCGTCACCGGGGAGCTGTTTTTT. Protein sequence: CASSLASGTSVTGELFF.

This clone was counted a few times. The chain combines TRBV19 with TRBJ2-3, with D unresolved. V was shortened by 6 bases and J by 6 bases, with 13 bases between the two germline ends. The V gene's germline CDR1 is LNHDA and CDR2 SQIVND (reference sequence). CDR3 length: 13 amino acids. DNA for the CDR3: TGTGCCAGTAGCATCGGAGTCCCGGATACGCAGTATTTT. Encoded protein: CASSIGVPDTQYF.

This clone was recorded once. V is TRBV5-6 and J is TRBJ1-4; D gene unclear. Germline assignment: CDR1 SGHDT and CDR2 YYEEEE. This CDR3 has 13 amino acids. Trimming removed 4 bases from V and 7 bases from J, with 11 bases in between. CDR3 sequence (DNA): TGTGCCAGCAGCGAGACTTTCGGTGAAAAACTGTTTTTT. This gives the protein CASSETFGEKLFF.

This clone was seen a single time. This chain connects TRBV4-2 to TRBJ2-2; a weak D match, TRBD2 (5 bases). This CDR3 region has 16 residues. CDR1 and CDR2 from the germline V gene are LGHNA and YNFKEQ. Trimming stripped 0 bases from V and 4 bases from J, with 12 bases between. This CDR3 reads CASSQEASRITGELFF. Written as DNA, the CDR3 is TGTGCCAGCAGCCAAGAGGCTAGCAGGATCACCGGGGAGCTGTTTTTT.

In nucleotides, the CDR3 is TGTGCCAGCAGCGCCGACAGGGGGTCGAGTGGAAACACCATATATTTT. Its translation is CASSADRGSSGNTIYF. This chain joins TRBV9 and TRBJ1-3; 9 nucleotides agree with TRBD1. This CDR3 region has 16 residues. CDR1 is SGDLS, CDR2 YYNGEE, per germline. Trimming removed 3 bases from V and 3 bases from J; junction bases left unmatched: 7.

This chain uses TRBV4-3 with TRBJ2-3; 11 bases agree with TRBD2. CDR1 and CDR2 from the germline V gene are LGHNA and YSLEER. V gave up 1 base and J gave up 7 bases; unmatched junction bases: 7. This CDR3 is built from 16 residues. The CDR3 is CASSQVGSGGAYTQYF. As DNA, the CDR3 is TGCGCCAGCAGCCAAGTTGGTAGCGGGGGGGCATATACGCAGTATTTT.

The gene calls are TRBV29-1 and TRBJ2-1, with 9 bases fitting TRBD2. The CDR3 is made up of 17 amino acids. V shed 4 bases, J shed 0 bases, and the junction held 10 bases outside the gene matches. The germline V gene encodes CDR1 SQVTM and CDR2 ANQGSEA. DNA of the CDR3: TGCAGCGTTGGCGGGACTAGCTTTTCGAGCTCCTACAATGAGCAGTTCTTC. Translated, it gives CSVGGTSFSSSYNEQFF.

This clone appeared once. The chain recombines TRBV9 with TRBJ1-2; possibly TRBD1 for D (5 bases). The ends were cut back, 3 bases at V and 6 bases at J, with 21 bases in the middle. Germline values: CDR1 SGDLS, CDR2 YYNGEE. The CDR3 sequence is 16 residues long. DNA for the CDR3: TGTGCCAGCAGCGCTAGGGACTCTTCTCCTCGAAATGGCTACACCTTC. Translated: CASSARDSSPRNGYTF.